The TCR beta chain described here comes from a study of T-cell memory formation after mild COVID-19. Study-level information: Largely donor-specific sequence clusters came from a couple of donors.

Germline V lookup: CDR1 LGHDT, CDR2 YNNKEL (reference sequence). V lost 3 bases and J lost 8, with 8 bases in between. This CDR3 region has 13 residues. TCRdb re-analysed the 5' RACE reads in MiXCR, keeping a single row per CDR3 protein. The sample yields 250,000 to 350,000 distinct CDR3 sequences, around 15% seen once. Sequenced input: PBMCs or a T cell subset sorted from them (not recorded which). The chain couples TRBV3-1 to TRBJ1-6; D uncertain. The receptor comes from a man in his late teens or twenties who had mild COVID-19 (a few samples of this study predate the infection). Cell type and time point are not known. The CDR3 DNA is TGTGCCAGCAGCCAGGTAACAGATTCACCCCTCCACTTT. Translation: CASSQVTDSPLHF.